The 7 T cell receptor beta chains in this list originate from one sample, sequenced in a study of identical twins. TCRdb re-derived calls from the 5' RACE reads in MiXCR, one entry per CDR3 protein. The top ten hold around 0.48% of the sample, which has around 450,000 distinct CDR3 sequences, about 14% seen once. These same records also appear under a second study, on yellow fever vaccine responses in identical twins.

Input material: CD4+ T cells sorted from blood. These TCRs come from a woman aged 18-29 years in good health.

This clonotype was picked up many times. CDR3 sequence reads: CASSLGDNSPLHF. The CDR3 DNA reads TGTGCCAGCAGTTTGGGGGATAATTCACCCCTCCACTTT. The rearrangement links TRBV12-3 or TRBV12-4 to TRBJ1-6, with D possibly matching TRBD1 (5 bases). The CDR3 runs 13 residues. Deletions cut 3 bases from V and 5 bases from J, with 5 bases between.

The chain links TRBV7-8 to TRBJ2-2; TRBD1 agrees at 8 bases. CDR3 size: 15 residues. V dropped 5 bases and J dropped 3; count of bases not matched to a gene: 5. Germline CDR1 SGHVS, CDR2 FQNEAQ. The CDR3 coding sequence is TGTGCCAGCAGCACGGACAGGGTGGACACCGGGGAGCTGTTTTTT. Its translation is CASSTDRVDTGELFF.

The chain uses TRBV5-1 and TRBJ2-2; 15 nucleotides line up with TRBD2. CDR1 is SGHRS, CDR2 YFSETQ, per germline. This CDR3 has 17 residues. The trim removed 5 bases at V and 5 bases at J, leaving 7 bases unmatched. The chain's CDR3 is CASSFGLAGGLTGELFF. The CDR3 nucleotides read TGCGCCAGCAGTTTTGGACTAGCGGGAGGGCTTACCGGGGAGCTGTTTTTT.

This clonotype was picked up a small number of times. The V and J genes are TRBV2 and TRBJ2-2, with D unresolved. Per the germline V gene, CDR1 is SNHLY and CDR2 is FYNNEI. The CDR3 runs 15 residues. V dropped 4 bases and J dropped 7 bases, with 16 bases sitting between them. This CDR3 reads CASSGLRQESGELFF. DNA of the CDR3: TGTGCCAGCAGTGGACTCCGACAAGAGAGCGGGGAGCTGTTTTTT. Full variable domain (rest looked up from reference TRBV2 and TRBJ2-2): EPEVTQTPSHQVTQMGQEVILRCVPISNHLYFYWYRQILGQKVEFLVSFYNNEISEKSEIFDDQFSVERPDGSNFTLKIRSTKLEDSAMYFCASSGLRQESGELFFGEGSRLTVL.

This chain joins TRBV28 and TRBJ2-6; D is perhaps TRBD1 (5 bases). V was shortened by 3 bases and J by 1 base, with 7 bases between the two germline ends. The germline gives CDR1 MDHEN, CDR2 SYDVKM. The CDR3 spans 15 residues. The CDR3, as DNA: TGTGCCAGCAGTTTCTACAGGTCTGGGGCCAACGTCCTGACTTTC. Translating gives CASSFYRSGANVLTF.

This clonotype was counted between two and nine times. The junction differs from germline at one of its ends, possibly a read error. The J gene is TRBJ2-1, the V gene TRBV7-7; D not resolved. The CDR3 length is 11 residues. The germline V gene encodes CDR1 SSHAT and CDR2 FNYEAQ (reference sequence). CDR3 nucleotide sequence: TGTGCTAGCAGCTCATCTGGCAAGCAGTTCTTC. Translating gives CASSSSGKQFF.

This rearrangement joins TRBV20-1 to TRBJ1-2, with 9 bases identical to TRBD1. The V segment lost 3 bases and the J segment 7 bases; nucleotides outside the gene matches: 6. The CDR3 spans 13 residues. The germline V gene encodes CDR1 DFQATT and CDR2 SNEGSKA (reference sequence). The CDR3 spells CSARGQGSSGYTF. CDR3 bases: TGCAGTGCTAGGGGACAGGGATCCTCTGGCTACACCTTC.